The 23 T cell receptor beta chains below all came from one sample that was sequenced in a study of T cell repertoires in cytomegalovirus infection. Antigens of these TCRs are unknown. MiXCR was run by TCRdb on the reads, yielding one entry per CDR3 protein. The sample lists 110,000 to 150,000 distinct CDR3 sequences, roughly 32% seen once, with about 50% in the top ten. Source: CD8+ T cells from cultured PBMCs, taken from culture after CMV antigen stimulation. All receptors come from a human donor in good health (CMV status not recorded). Some clones in this sample may be carry-over from other donors' samples.

This clonotype was counted between two and nine times. The conserved phenylalanine or tryptophan is not found at the CDR3 terminus, so this likely reflects a read error. The CDR3 coding sequence is TGTGCCAGCAGCTTAGACCTCCTAGATGAGCAGTTCCTC. The encoded protein is CASSLDLLDEQFL. V is TRBV7-9 and J is TRBJ2-1; D uncertain. Germline V gene sequence: CDR1 SEHNR, CDR2 FQNEAQ (reference sequence). The CDR3 runs 13 residues. The V gene lost 1 base and the J gene lost 8 bases, with 9 bases spanning the gap.

Here the CDR3 reads CSARDARGRLMNTEAFF. For the CDR3, the DNA is TGCAGTGCTAGAGATGCAAGGGGCCGCCTAATGAACACTGAAGCTTTCTTT. The rearrangement links TRBV20-1 to TRBJ1-1, with D perhaps TRBD1 (5 bases). Per germline, CDR1 DFQATT and CDR2 SNEGSKA (reference sequence). The V end lost 0 bases, the J end lost 0 bases, and 17 bases lay between the germline ends. There are 17 residues in the CDR3.

This sequence joins TRBV27 and TRBJ2-5; D is unresolved. Between the trimmed V and J ends, which lost 6 bases and 3 bases, there was a span of 20 bases. The CDR3 sequence is 16 residues long. CDR1 is MNHEY, CDR2 SMNVEV, per germline (reference sequence). This chain's CDR3 is CASSPNLAGPKETQYF. CDR3 DNA: TGTGCCAGCAGCCCAAACCTCGCAGGACCGAAAGAGACCCAGTACTTC.

This clonotype was detected many times. The J gene is TRBJ2-7, the V gene TRBV7-6; D ambiguous. V was shortened by 6 bases and J by 12 bases, with 15 bases between the two germline ends. The CDR3 sequence is 11 residues long. Germline loops: CDR1 SGHVS, CDR2 FNYEAQ. CDR3 protein: CASSSGFQRYF. DNA of the CDR3: TGTGCCAGCAGTTCCGGTTTCCAGCGGTACTTC.

The chain recombines TRBV7-6 with TRBJ2-3, with a tentative D call TRBD1 (5 bases). CDR3 size: 16 residues. Trimming left V 5 bases short and J 0 bases short, with 15 bases between. Germline CDR1 and CDR2: SGHVS and FNYEAQ. CDR3 in amino acids: CASSPDSARSTDTQYF. The CDR3 DNA follows: TGTGCCAGCAGCCCCGACAGTGCCCGAAGCACAGATACGCAGTATTTT.

The chain is built from TRBV11-2 and TRBJ1-2; a possible D gene is TRBD1 (6 bases). V lost 5 bases to trimming and J lost 3 bases, with 16 bases between them. CDR3 length equals 15 residues. Germline values: CDR1 SGHAT, CDR2 FQNNGV. The CDR3 region is CASSLSRGDYYGYTF. CDR3 DNA sequence: TGTGCCAGCAGCCTTTCCAGGGGCGATTACTATGGCTACACCTTC.

This chain links TRBV2 with TRBJ1-4; possible D gene TRBD1, 6 bases. With 4 bases removed from V and 7 bases from J, the gap between germline ends came to 13 bases. Germline CDR1 and CDR2: SNHLY and FYNNEI. The CDR3 totals 14 residues. The CDR3 DNA reads as TGTGCCAGCAGTGTTAGGGGGGGCGGTGAAAAACTGTTTTTT. This translates into CASSVRGGGEKLFF. Combining the CDR3 with reference TRBV2 and TRBJ1-4 gives the whole variable domain EPEVTQTPSHQVTQMGQEVILRCVPISNHLYFYWYRQILGQKVEFLVSFYNNEISEKSEIFDDQFSVERPDGSNFTLKIRSTKLEDSAMYFCASSVRGGGEKLFFGSGTQLSVL.

Many counts were recorded for this clonotype. The chain has TRBV7-8 and TRBJ1-1; maybe TRBD1 (5 bases). The CDR3 is 15 residues long. Germline V gene data show CDR1 as SGHVS and CDR2 as FQNEAQ. V was pared by 5 bases and J by 0 bases, with 13 bases between. The CDR3 region has the DNA TGTGCCAGCAGCCCCTTAACAGGAATGAACACTGAAGCTTTCTTT. Protein product: CASSPLTGMNTEAFF.

This clonotype has a handful of counts. The CDR3 nucleotides read TGTGCCAGCAGTTTATCCGGGGGCGGAGCATACGAGCAGTACTTC. It translates to CASSLSGGGAYEQYF. This rearrangement joins TRBV27 to TRBJ2-7; D may be TRBD1 or TRBD2 (6 bases each). With 0 bases removed from V and 4 bases from J, the gap between germline ends came to 13 bases. The CDR3 contains 15 residues. Germline V gives CDR1 MNHEY, CDR2 SMNVEV (reference sequence).

The rearrangement joins TRBV20-1 to TRBJ2-2; D remains ambiguous. The CDR3 runs to 14 residues. The germline CDR1 and CDR2 sequences are DFQATT and SNEGSKA (reference sequence). The V end was cut by 5 bases, the J end by 5 bases, with 15 bases between. CDR3 DNA sequence: TGCAGTGCTCCCGAACAGACTGAAACCGGGGAGCTGTTTTTT. Its protein is CSAPEQTETGELFF.

Only a few counts were recorded for this clonotype. V is TRBV9 and J is TRBJ1-1; no clear D. V lost 4 bases, J lost 4 bases, and 8 bases lay in between. Germline V lookup: CDR1 SGDLS, CDR2 YYNGEE. The CDR3 runs to 12 residues. Here the CDR3 reads CASSNAATEAFF. CDR3 in DNA: TGTGCCAGCAGCAACGCGGCCACTGAAGCTTTCTTT.

V gene TRBV6-1 combines with J gene TRBJ1-1; D is possibly TRBD1 (6 bases). Per the germline V gene, CDR1 is MNHNS and CDR2 is SASEGT. V shed 5 bases and J shed 1 base, with 11 bases lying between them. The CDR3 sequence is 14 residues long. In DNA form, the CDR3 reads TGTGCCAGCAGTAAGCGACAGGCGAACACTGAAGCTTTCTTT. Its protein product is CASSKRQANTEAFF.

A few counts support this clonotype. V gene TRBV7-9 combines with J gene TRBJ2-7; 8 bases line up with TRBD1. The trim removed 1 base at V and 5 bases at J, leaving 7 bases unmatched. Germline CDR1 reads SEHNR; CDR2 reads FQNEAQ (reference sequence). The CDR3 loop spans 15 amino acids. The CDR3 here is CASSLVGRGPHEQYF. In DNA form, the CDR3 reads TGTGCCAGCAGCTTAGTTGGCAGGGGGCCTCACGAGCAGTACTTC.

In this sample, this clonotype turned up many times. The rearrangement links TRBV11-2 to TRBJ2-1; 9 nucleotides match TRBD2. The CDR3 totals 15 residues. V trimming: 2 bases; J trimming: 6 bases; junction bases outside the gene matches: 5. Germline V gives CDR1 SGHAT, CDR2 FQNNGV. DNA for the CDR3: TGTGCCAGCAGCTTAATCCTAGCGGGACTCAATGAGCAGTTCTTC. It encodes CASSLILAGLNEQFF.

This clonotype appeared a single time. V usage is TRBV19 and J usage is TRBJ1-1; 10 bases are a match to TRBD1. There are 16 residues in the CDR3. Germline V CDR1 and CDR2: LNHDA, SQIVND (reference sequence). V shed 3 bases, J shed 0 bases, and the junction held 4 bases outside the gene matches. The CDR3, as DNA: TGTGCCAGTAGTATCGGGGACAGGGGTCTGAACACTGAAGCTTTCTTT. Its translation: CASSIGDRGLNTEAFF.

The chain has TRBV20-1 and TRBJ2-7; 10 bases fit TRBD1. CDR3 size: 15 residues. V shed 3 bases and J 3 bases; nucleotides not matched to a gene: 8. Germline V CDR1 and CDR2: DFQATT, SNEGSKA (reference sequence). CDR3 coding DNA: TGCAGTGCTAGGGACCGGGACAGGGGTTTCTACGAGCAGTACTTC. Translating gives CSARDRDRGFYEQYF.

The chain is built from TRBV28 and TRBJ2-2; 7 positions agree with TRBD1. V shed 5 bases and J 4 bases; nucleotides not matched to a gene: 10. CDR3 length: 16 amino acids. The V gene's germline CDR1 is MDHEN and CDR2 SYDVKM. CDR3 nucleotides: TGTGCCAGCAGTCTCCTGAGGGGGCTGGGCACCGGGGAGCTGTTTTTT. Amino acids: CASSLLRGLGTGELFF.

The chain is built from TRBV7-9 and TRBJ2-3, with D unclear. V lost 8 bases and J 3 bases, leaving 6 bases between the germline ends. This CDR3 contains 11 residues. Germline V gene data show CDR1 as SEHNR and CDR2 as FQNEAQ (reference sequence). The CDR3, as DNA: TGTGCCAGCCTCCGTACAGATACGCAGTATTTT. This encodes CASLRTDTQYF.

V usage is TRBV9 and J usage is TRBJ1-2, with D uncertain. V gave up 9 bases and J gave up 6 bases, with 12 bases separating them. From germline, CDR1 is SGDLS and CDR2 YYNGEE. The CDR3 runs 11 residues. CDR3 in amino acids: CATKSRHGYTF. In DNA, the CDR3 is TGTGCCACCAAATCGCGGCATGGCTACACCTTC. The variable domain in full, with the rest retrieved from reference TRBV9 and TRBJ1-2, is DSGVTQTPKHLITATGQRVTLRCSPRSGDLSVYWYQQSLDQGLQFLIQYYNGEERAKGNILERFSAQQFPDLHSELNLSSLELGDSALYFCATKSRHGYTFGSGTRLTVV.

This clonotype was found a few times. V usage is TRBV12-3 or TRBV12-4 and J usage is TRBJ2-7, with D perhaps TRBD1 or TRBD2 (6 bases each). CDR3 length: 15 amino acids. With 6 bases removed from V and 4 bases from J, the gap between germline ends came to 19 bases. The CDR3 sequence is CASRWAPGAGYEQYF. For the CDR3, the DNA is TGTGCCAGCAGATGGGCCCCGGGGGCTGGGTACGAGCAGTACTTC.

The chain employs TRBV12-3 or TRBV12-4 and TRBJ1-1; a possible D gene is TRBD1 (5 bases). V was clipped by 5 bases and J by 4 bases, with 14 bases between them. CDR3 length equals 14 residues. CDR3 nucleotides: TGTGCCAGCAGTAGGACCGGGAGGGGCACTGAAGCTTTCTTT. Residues: CASSRTGRGTEAFF.

The chain uses TRBV20-1 and TRBJ1-1; D call uncertain. The CDR3 has 14 residues. Germline lookup yields CDR1 DFQATT and CDR2 SNEGSKA (reference sequence). Trimming took 6 bases from V and 1 from J, leaving 15 bases between them. CDR3 amino acids: CSANPRGANTEAFF. CDR3 coding DNA: TGCAGTGCAAACCCCCGGGGAGCGAACACTGAAGCTTTCTTT.

The chain has TRBV25-1 and TRBJ1-2; a possible D gene is TRBD1 (5 bases). V was shortened by 1 base and J by 4 bases, with 10 bases between the two germline ends. Per germline, CDR1 MGHDK and CDR2 SYGVNS. CDR3 length: 14 residues. The DNA of the CDR3 is TGTGCCAGCAGTGAATGGGGCGGTAGCTATGGCTACACCTTC. Its translation: CASSEWGGSYGYTF.